Described below is a single TCR beta chain sequence and its context. It lacks a known antigen. No much larger clone is present one base from it, and per-base qualities are unavailable. For TCRbeta CDR3 sequencing, genomic DNA from the sorted cells was extracted using the QIAGEN DNeasy Blood and Tissue Kit. Through immunoSEQ, high-throughput TCRbeta CDR3 sequencing was done commercially, including PCR amplification with internal controls and bias correction. Concerning the study's data processing: Unique productive TCRbeta sequences were defined by CDR3 nucleotide sequence where primers matched, and otherwise by CDR3 amino acid sequence together with Vbeta and Jbeta genes. To correct sorting error, sequences shared between sorted populations at a frequency ratio of 2:1 or less were removed; the rest were assigned to the higher population. A sequence counted as donor-reactive if, in CFSE-low cells, the sequence had a frequency of at least 0.01% and was expanded at least 5-fold compared with unstimulated cells. Jensen-Shannon divergence calculated on the top 100 TCRbeta sequences ranked by frequency was used to measure repertoire divergence. For samples with multiple sequencing runs, sorting error was corrected in each run separately before the runs were combined. TCRdb retrieved this table from immuneACCESS and kept in-frame rearrangements only. Not all clones are present; in checked studies, unresolved V genes account for under half, and no reason is known for the remainder. The V and J calls and clone size are taken from that table; D and trimming were inferred from the DNA. For this sample the table gives about 94,000 clones, of which 80% to 95% were detected only once. Approximately 0.5% of the sample is held by the ten biggest clonotypes.

The time point label, read with the paper, signifies: blood sample drawn before combined kidney and bone marrow transplant. Thawed PBMCs were FACS-sorted into unstimulated Tregs (CD4+CD25+CD127-), CD4+ non-Tregs (CD4+CD25-), CD4 cells and CD8 cells. Several combined kidney and bone marrow transplant recipients from the ITN036ST trial were included as patients, and samples were available only from these trial subjects. Healthy control blood was separated into PBMCs by Ficoll density gradient and cryopreserved, and patient PBMCs were collected both before and after transplant. This sample is drawn from a study of Tregs in tolerant kidney transplant recipients (dated by TCRdb to between 2017 and 2020). A note on the overall study: Transplants used related donors with nonmyeloablative bone marrow transplantation; mixed chimerism was transient in the human trials. TCRbeta sequencing was used in the study to identify donor-specific regulatory T cells before combined kidney and bone marrow transplantation, and the identified cells were then tracked after transplant.

For CDR1 and CDR2, the germline V gene lists SGHNT and YENEEA. The CDR3 covers 15 residues, taking in both the cysteine and the phenylalanine. The retained sequence is limited to the CDR3, 45 bases, with the frame set at the first base. The junction shows trimming of 0 bases on V and 3 bases on J, plus 8 bases between the germline ends. General findings and caveats noted by the study authors: Although technical replication error seemed to be minimal, the question of biological reproducibility was not addressed directly. Donor-specific Treg expansion was found to exceed global Treg expansion in tolerant patients, suggesting antigen-driven rather than nonspecific expansion. For some patients, the PCR primers changed as time went on, which meant samples from those patients could not be compared with one another at the nucleotide level. Expanding Tregs with activated donor B cells appeared to identify the most biologically relevant and donor-specific TCRbeta repertoire. Because only a small number of patients were included, the study had limitations, and the results will need to be validated in larger populations as well as under other immunosuppression protocols.

The sample in question was CD4+ T cells from blood, obtained before the transplant. The V and J segments used are TRBV11-3 and TRBJ1-4; a tentative D match to TRBD1 spans 6 bases. This clonotype was obtained from a human donor who received a combined kidney and bone marrow transplant. CDR3 sequence: CASSLEGQPNEKLFF. The bases are TGTGCCAGCAGCTTAGAGGGACAACCTAATGAAAAACTGTTTTTT.